These 4 T cell receptor beta chains originate from one sample sequenced in a study of cytomegalovirus exposure and HLA in healthy donors. Use of 60 Vbeta and 13 Jbeta primers characterized the PCR. Data came from immunoSEQ multiplex PCR; TCRdb stores just in-frame clones and leaves some out. This table lists about 160,000 clones. Source material: PBMCs. These receptors were taken from a man aged 30-40 years in good health and CMV-seronegative.

This rearrangement joins TRBV11-2 to TRBJ2-1; 9 bases match TRBD1. The CDR3 consists of 15 residues. Trimming cost V 4 bases and J 9 bases; bases outside gene matches: 10. Germline-derived CDR1 and CDR2 are SGHAT and FQNNGV. The CDR3 here is CASSWITGGFGEQFF. The CDR3 DNA is TGTGCCAGCAGCTGGATAACAGGGGGCTTCGGTGAGCAGTTCTTC.

The V call is TRBV5-1, the J call TRBJ2-2, with 7 bases that match TRBD1. Germline trimming cut 5 bases from V and 0 bases from J; bases unmatched to any gene: 7. The CDR3 covers 16 residues. Germline V lookup: CDR1 SGHRS, CDR2 YFSETQ. In DNA form, the CDR3 reads TGCGCCAGCAGACCCGACAGGGCTGCGAACACCGGGGAGCTGTTTTTT. Translation: CASRPDRAANTGELFF.

The chain has TRBV9 and TRBJ2-1, with no clear D. The CDR3 has 15 amino acids. Trimming took off 4 bases at V and 4 bases at J, with 15 bases between the two ends. Per germline, CDR1 SGDLS and CDR2 YYNGEE. The CDR3 sequence is CASSPGLGTYNEQFF. In DNA form, the CDR3 reads TGTGCCAGCAGCCCCGGTTTGGGCACTTACAATGAGCAGTTCTTC.

This rearrangement joins TRBV7-9 to TRBJ1-2; D call uncertain. In germline, CDR1 is SEHNR, CDR2 FQNEAQ (reference sequence). The CDR3 spans 12 residues. The ends were cut back, 2 bases at V and 3 bases at J, with 4 bases in the middle. CDR3 in amino acids: CASSLSDYGYTF. For the CDR3, the DNA is TGTGCCAGCAGCTTATCAGACTATGGCTACACCTTC.